The subject of this entry is one TCR beta chain. Its target is not known. The protocol was immunoSEQ multiplex PCR, while the TCRdb copy is restricted to in-frame clones and leaves out a portion. This sample carries some 93,000 clones, around 90% of them seen once, and the ten largest clones take 0.5%. These data originate in a study of graft-versus-host responses after intestinal transplantation. The CDR3 loop spans 16 amino acids. Germline V gives CDR1 MDHEN, CDR2 SYDVKM. The V gene end was trimmed by 1 base and the J gene end by 1 base; junction bases not matched to a gene: 5. This chain uses TRBV28 with TRBJ2-5; 8 bases match TRBD2. The TCR sequence derives from a human donor who received an intestinal transplant. The sequencing here drew on unstimulated CD8+ T cells sorted from spleen or lymph node cells, taken before intestinal transplant. The CDR3 here is CASSLLASGPQETQYF. CDR3 nucleotides: TGTGCCAGCAGTTTATTGGCTAGCGGGCCCCAAGAGACCCAGTACTTC.